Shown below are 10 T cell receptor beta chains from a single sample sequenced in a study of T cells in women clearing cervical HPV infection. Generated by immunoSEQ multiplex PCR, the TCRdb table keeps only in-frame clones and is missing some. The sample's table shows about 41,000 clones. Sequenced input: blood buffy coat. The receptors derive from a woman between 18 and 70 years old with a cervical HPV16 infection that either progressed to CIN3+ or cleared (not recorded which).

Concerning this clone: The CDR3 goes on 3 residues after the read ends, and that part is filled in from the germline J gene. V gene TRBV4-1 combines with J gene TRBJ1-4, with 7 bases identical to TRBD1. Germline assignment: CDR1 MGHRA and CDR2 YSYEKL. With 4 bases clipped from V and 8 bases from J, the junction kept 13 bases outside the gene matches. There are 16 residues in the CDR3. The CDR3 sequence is CASSPESVTGNEKLFF. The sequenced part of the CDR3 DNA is TGCGCCAGCAGCCCCGAAAGCGTGACAGGGAACGAAAAA.

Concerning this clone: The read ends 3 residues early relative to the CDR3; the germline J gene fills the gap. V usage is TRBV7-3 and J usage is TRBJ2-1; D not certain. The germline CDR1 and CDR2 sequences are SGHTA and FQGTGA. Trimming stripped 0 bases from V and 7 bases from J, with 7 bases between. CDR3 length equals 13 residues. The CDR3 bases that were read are TGTGCCAGCAGCTTAACGCTAGGTAATGAG. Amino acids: CASSLTLGNE. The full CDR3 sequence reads CASSLTLGNEQFF.

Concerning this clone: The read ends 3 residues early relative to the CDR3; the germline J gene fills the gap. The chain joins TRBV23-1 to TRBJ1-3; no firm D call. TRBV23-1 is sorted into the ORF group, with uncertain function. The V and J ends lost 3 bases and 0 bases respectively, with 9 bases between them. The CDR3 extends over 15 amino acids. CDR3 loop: CASSQEGGSGNTIYF. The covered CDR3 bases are TGCGCCAGCAGTCAGGAGGGTGGCTCTGGAAACACC.

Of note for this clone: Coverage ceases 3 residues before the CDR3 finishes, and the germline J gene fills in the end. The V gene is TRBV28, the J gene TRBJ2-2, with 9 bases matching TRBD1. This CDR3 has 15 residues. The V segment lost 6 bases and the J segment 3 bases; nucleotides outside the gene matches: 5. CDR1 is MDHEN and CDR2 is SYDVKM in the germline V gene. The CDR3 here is CASRYGDRDTGELFF. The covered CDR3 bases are TGTGCCAGCAGATACGGGGACAGGGACACCGGGGAG.

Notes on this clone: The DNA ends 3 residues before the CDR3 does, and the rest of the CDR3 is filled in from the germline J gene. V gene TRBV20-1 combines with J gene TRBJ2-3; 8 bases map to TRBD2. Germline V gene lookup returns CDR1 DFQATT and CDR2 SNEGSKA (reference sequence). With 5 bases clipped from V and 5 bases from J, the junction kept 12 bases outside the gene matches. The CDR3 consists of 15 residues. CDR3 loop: CSARRGGRPGDTQYF. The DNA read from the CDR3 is TGCAGTGCTCGACGGGGGGGCCGTCCAGGAGATACG.

The CDR3 reads CASSQQGVTNYGYTF. CDR3 bases read: TGTGCCAGCAGCCAACAGGGTGTTACTAACTATGGC. The rearrangement joins TRBV5-6 to TRBJ1-2; TRBD1 might be the D (6 bases). The read halts 3 residues ahead of the CDR3 end, with the missing end drawn from the germline J gene. Trimming removed 4 bases at V and 0 bases at J, with 13 bases between. Germline V CDR1 and CDR2: SGHDT, YYEEEE. The CDR3 consists of 15 residues.

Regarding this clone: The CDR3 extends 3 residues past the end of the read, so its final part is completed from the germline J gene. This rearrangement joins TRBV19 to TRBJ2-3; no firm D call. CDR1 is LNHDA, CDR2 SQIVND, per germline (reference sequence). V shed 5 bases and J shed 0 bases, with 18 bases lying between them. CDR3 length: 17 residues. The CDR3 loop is CASSPSRLGPSTDTQYF. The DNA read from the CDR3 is TGTGCCAGTAGTCCGAGCCGGCTGGGCCCCAGCACAGATACG.

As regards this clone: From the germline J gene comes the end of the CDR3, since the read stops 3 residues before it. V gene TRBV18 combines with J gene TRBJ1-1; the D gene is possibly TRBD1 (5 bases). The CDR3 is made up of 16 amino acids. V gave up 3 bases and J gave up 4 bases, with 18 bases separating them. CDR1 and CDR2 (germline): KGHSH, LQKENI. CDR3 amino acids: CASSPMEGLAVTEAFF. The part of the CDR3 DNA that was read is TGTGCCAGCTCACCGATGGAGGGGCTGGCGGTCACTGAA.

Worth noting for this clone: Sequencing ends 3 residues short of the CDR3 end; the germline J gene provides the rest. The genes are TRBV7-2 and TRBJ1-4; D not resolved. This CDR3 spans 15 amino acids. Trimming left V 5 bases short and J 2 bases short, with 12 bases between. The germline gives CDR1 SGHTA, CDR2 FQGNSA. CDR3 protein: CASSSDGGTNEKLFF. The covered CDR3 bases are TGTGCCAGCAGCAGCGACGGCGGGACTAATGAAAAA. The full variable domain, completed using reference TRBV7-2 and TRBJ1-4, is GAGVSQSPSNKVTEKGKDVELRCDPISGHTALYWYRQSLGQGLEFLIYFQGNSAPDKSGLPSDRFSAERTGGSVSTLTIQRTQQEDSAVYLCASSSDGGTNEKLFFGSGTQLSVL.

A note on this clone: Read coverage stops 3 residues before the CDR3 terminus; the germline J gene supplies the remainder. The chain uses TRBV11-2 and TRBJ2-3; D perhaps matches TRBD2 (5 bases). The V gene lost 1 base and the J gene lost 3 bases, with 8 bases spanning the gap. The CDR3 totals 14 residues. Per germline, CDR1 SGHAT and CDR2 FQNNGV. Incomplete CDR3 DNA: TGTGCCAGCAGCTTAGGACTAAGTACAGATACG. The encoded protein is CASSLGLSTDT. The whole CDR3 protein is CASSLGLSTDTQYF. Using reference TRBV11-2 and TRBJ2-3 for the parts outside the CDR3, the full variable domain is EAGVAQSPRYKIIEKRQSVAFWCNPISGHATLYWYQQILGQGPKLLIQFQNNGVVDDSQLPKDRFSAERLKGVDSTLKIQPAKLEDSAVYLCASSLGLSTDTQYFGPGTRLTVL.